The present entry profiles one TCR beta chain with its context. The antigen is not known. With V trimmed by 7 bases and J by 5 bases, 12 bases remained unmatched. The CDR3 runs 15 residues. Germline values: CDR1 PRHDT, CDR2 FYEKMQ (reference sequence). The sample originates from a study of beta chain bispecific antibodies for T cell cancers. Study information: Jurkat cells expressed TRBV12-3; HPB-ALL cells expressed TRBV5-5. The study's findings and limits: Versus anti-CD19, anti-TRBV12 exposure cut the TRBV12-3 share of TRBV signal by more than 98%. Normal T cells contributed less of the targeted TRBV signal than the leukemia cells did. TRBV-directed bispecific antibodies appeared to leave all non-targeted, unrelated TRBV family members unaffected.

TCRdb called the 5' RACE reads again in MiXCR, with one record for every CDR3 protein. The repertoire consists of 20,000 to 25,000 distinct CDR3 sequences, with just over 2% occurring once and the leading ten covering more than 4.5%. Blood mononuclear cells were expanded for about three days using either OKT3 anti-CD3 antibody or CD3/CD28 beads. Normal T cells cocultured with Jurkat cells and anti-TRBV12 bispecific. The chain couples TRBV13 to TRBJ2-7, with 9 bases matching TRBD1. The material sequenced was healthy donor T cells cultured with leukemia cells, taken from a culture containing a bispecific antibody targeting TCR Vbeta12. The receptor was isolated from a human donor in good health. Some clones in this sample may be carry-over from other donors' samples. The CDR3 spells CASTPAGTGTHEQYF. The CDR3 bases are TGTGCCAGCACCCCTGCCGGGACAGGGACCCACGAGCAGTACTTC.